The clone carrying this T cell receptor (beta chain) was picked up a small number of times. This CDR3 is also generated by other DNA sequences in the sample. The data were obtained in a study of blood T cell repertoires in COVID-19. Authors' data handling: Amplification of reference gene primers was used by the study to estimate nucleated cell counts. Only in-frame clones appear in the TCRdb table, and some are missing; sequencing was by immunoSEQ multiplex PCR. D and trimming come from the DNA, and the V and J calls and clone size come from that table. Among roughly 300,000 clones listed, roughly 87% were seen once. This receptor was obtained from a woman aged 30 to 39 who had recovered from COVID-19. The sequenced material came from PBMCs or T cells enriched from blood (not recorded which).

CDR3 sequence: CASRQGETQYF. As DNA, the CDR3 is TGTGCCAGCCGACAGGGAGAGACCCAGTACTTC. The chain uses TRBV6-5 and TRBJ2-5; 7 bases line up with TRBD1. V shed 8 bases and J 4 bases; nucleotides not matched to a gene: 1. Per germline, CDR1 MNHEY and CDR2 SVGAGI. This CDR3 has 11 residues.